This T cell receptor (beta chain) was identified in a study of shared clonotypes between healthy human individuals. CDR3 length: 14 amino acids. Germline CDR1 and CDR2: WSHSY and SAAADI. The V gene lost 8 bases and the J gene lost 7 bases, with 20 bases spanning the gap. Assay execution proceeded at the deep level. The method was immunoSEQ multiplex PCR; TCRdb's version includes in-frame clones alone and lacks a portion of them. The sample shows under 550,000 clones, 95% to 97% of them seen only once. Study-wide points: The generation probabilities recorded for non-shared clonotypes fell below those of clonotypes shared by all four donors.

To note about this clone: The antigen remains unidentified.

The sequence was obtained from a woman in her twenties or thirties in good health. Specimen: naive CD4+ T cells sorted from blood. Subset here: CD45RA+ positively selected. The J gene is TRBJ1-2, the V gene TRBV10-2, with TRBD1 as a possible D gene (5 bases). The CDR3 nucleotides read TGCGCCAGCCACGGGCGGGGGTTGGTTAGTGGCTACACCTTC. Protein product: CASHGRGLVSGYTF.